This T cell receptor (beta chain) was found in a study of blood T cell repertoires in COVID-19. Some clones are missing from TCRdb's copy, which holds only in-frame ones; the method was immunoSEQ multiplex PCR. The sample lists about 260,000 clones, roughly 87% occurring once. Germline CDR1 is DFQATT and CDR2 is SNEGSKA (reference sequence). The CDR3 sequence is 11 residues long. Between the trimmed V and J ends, which lost 5 bases and 10 bases, there was a span of 12 bases. The chain recombines TRBV20-1 with TRBJ2-1; D unresolved. Sequencing used peripheral blood. The origin of this receptor is a human donor in a cohort sampled during active COVID-19. CDR3 DNA sequence: TGCAGTGCTGCCCTCTCTCGGGAGCAGTTCTTC. It translates to CSAALSREQFF.